The clone carrying this T cell receptor beta chain was counted between two and nine times. As yet, its antigen is unknown. This sample was included in a study of beta chain features in type 1 diabetes. Study results and caveats: TCRB CDR3s from Type 1 diabetes patients were moderately but significantly shorter in all four CD4+ subsets.

Germline V gene lookup returns CDR1 SQVTM and CDR2 ANQGSEA. The J segment lost 4 bases and the V segment lost 4 bases, leaving 6 bases of the junction unmatched. CDR3 length equals 14 residues. Per donor, one heparinised blood draw averaged about 116 mL. Of the isolated RNA, all was reverse transcribed, and so the sequenced material was expressed TCRB transcripts. Data came from immunoSEQ multiplex PCR; TCRdb stores just in-frame clones and leaves some out. The table records roughly 160,000 clones, 6.5% to 8.5% of them present only once. Sequencing was performed on central memory CD4+ T cells from blood. This TCR was recovered from a man between 18 and 35 years old with type 1 diabetes. J is TRBJ2-3 and V is TRBV29-1; 9 nucleotides line up with TRBD2. CDR3 protein: CSVVSAGGSDTQYF. The DNA of the CDR3 is TGCAGCGTTGTATCAGCGGGAGGATCAGATACGCAGTATTTT.